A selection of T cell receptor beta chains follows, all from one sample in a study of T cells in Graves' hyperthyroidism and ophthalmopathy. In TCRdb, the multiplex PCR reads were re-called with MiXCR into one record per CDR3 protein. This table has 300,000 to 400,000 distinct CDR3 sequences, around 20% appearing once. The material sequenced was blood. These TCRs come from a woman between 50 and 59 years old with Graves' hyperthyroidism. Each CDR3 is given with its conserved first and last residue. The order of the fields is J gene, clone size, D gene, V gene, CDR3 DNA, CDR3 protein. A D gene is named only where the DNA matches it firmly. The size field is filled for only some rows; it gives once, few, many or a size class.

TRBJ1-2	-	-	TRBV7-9	TGTGCCAGCAGCTCAAGCATACTTAACTATGGCTACACCTTC	CASSSSILNYGYTF
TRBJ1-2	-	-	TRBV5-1	TGCGCCAGCAGCTTCTCAGGAAACCGGGGTTATGGCTACACCTTC	CASSFSGNRGYGYTF
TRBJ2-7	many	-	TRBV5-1	TGCGCCAGCAGCTTAGAAGGGCAGGTCTCCTACGAGCAGTACTTC	CASSLEGQVSYEQYF
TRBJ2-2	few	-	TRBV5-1	TGCGCCAGCATAGAAGGTACCGGGGAGCTGTTTTTT	CASIEGTGELFF
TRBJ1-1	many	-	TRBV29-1	TGCAGCGTCCTCCTGGAGGGGCGGTCGAACACTGAAGCTTTCTTT	CSVLLEGRSNTEAFF
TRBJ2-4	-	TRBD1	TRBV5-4	TGTGCCAGCAGCCGGGGACAGGAAAACATTCAGTACTTC	CASSRGQENIQYF
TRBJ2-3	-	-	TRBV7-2	TGTGCCAGCAGCTTGAATAGCGCAGATACGCAGTATTTT	CASSLNSADTQYF
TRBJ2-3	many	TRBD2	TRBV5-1	TGCGCCAGCAGCTTGGAGGGCGGGAGGACAGATACGCAGTATTTT	CASSLEGGRTDTQYF
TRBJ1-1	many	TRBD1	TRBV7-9	TGTGCCAGCAGCTCCGGGACAGGGAAGGATGGAGCTTTCTTT	CASSSGTGKDGAFF
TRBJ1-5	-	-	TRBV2	TGTGCCAGCAGTGATCTGGGGGGTGGCAATCAGCCCCAGCATTTT	CASSDLGGGNQPQHF
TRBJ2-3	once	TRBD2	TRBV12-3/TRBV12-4	TGTGCCAGCAGTTTACGGCGGGAGCCCACAGATACGCAGTATTTT	CASSLRREPTDTQYF
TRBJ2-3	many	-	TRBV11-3	TGTGCCAGCAGCGCCTGGGACGGACTCAGCACAGATACGCAGTATTTT	CASSAWDGLSTDTQYF
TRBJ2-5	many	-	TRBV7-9	TGTGCCAGCAGCTTAGCGATCTACCAAGAGACCCAGTACTTC	CASSLAIYQETQYF
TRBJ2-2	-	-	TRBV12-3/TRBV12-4	TGTGCCAGCAGTTTAGGGACGGTTGCCGGGGAGCTGTTTTTT	CASSLGTVAGELFF
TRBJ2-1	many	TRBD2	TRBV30	TGTGCCTGGAGTGGGAATCTAGCGGGCCCCTCCTACAATGAGCAGTTCTTC	CAWSGNLAGPSYNEQFF
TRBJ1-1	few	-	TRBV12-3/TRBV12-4	TGTGCCAGCAGGAACAGGAGGGAAGCTTTCTTT	CASRNRREAFF
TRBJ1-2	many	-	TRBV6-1	TGTGCCAGCACCACAAACCAGGGGAACCCCTATGGCTACACCTTC	CASTTNQGNPYGYTF
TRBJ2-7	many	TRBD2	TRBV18	TGTGCCAGCTCAAAACTAGCGGGAGAGGGATCCTACGAGCAGTACTTC	CASSKLAGEGSYEQYF
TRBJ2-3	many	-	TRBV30	TGTGCCTGGGGGGTGCTCAGCACAGATACGCAGTATTTT	CAWGVLSTDTQYF
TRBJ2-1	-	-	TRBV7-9	TGTGCCAGCAGCTTCAGGGGCGGGCTAAATGAGCAGTTCTTC	CASSFRGGLNEQFF
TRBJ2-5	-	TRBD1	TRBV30	TGTGCCTGGACGTCGGGACAGGGGATAGAGACCCAGTACTTC	CAWTSGQGIETQYF
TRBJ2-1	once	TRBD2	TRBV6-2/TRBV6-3	TGTGCCAGCAGTTCCGGCCCGGGACTAACCTACAATGAGCAGTTCTTC	CASSSGPGLTYNEQFF